These T cell receptor beta chains were read from a single sample in a study of cytomegalovirus exposure and HLA in healthy donors. Profiling relied on immunoSEQ multiplex PCR, and the TCRdb table lists in-frame clones only, not all of them. The table shows over 60,000 clones, with 76% occurring only once. The specimen sequenced was PBMCs. These receptors originate from a man aged 18 to 35 in good health and CMV-seronegative. CDR3s include the opening cysteine and the closing phenylalanine or tryptophan. Fields, in order: J gene, D gene, clone size, V gene, CDR3 DNA, CDR3 protein. A D gene is named only where the DNA matches it firmly. For some rows the clone size is stated as once, few or many, or as a class when expanded; others skip it.

>TRBJ2-7|TRBD2|few|TRBV6-5
TGTGCCAGCAGTTCCTCTAGCGGCGGGGTGGTGGTCGAGCAGTACTTC
CASSSSSGGVVVEQYF
>TRBJ2-2|TRBD2|once|TRBV5-1
TGCGCCAGCAGCGCCGGTGGGGGGGTCGGCACCGGGGAGCTGTTTTTT
CASSAGGGVGTGELFF
>TRBJ1-1|NA|NA|TRBV7-9
TGTGCCAGCAGCTTACGGGGACAAGACACTGAAGCTTTCTTT
CASSLRGQDTEAFF
>TRBJ1-1|TRBD1|NA|TRBV14
TGTGCCAGCAGCCAAAATCTCGGACAGGGGAACACTGAAGCTTTCTTT
CASSQNLGQGNTEAFF
>TRBJ2-1|TRBD2|NA|TRBV6-5
TGTGCCAGCACCCCACAATGGGGGGGTTACAATGAGCAGTTCTTC
CASTPQWGGYNEQFF
>TRBJ2-7|NA|once|TRBV14
TGTGCCAGCAGCGGCAATCCCTACGAGCAGTACTTC
CASSGNPYEQYF
>TRBJ2-3|TRBD1|NA|TRBV7-9
TGTGCCAGCAGCCAGGGGGTATCTGGCACAGATACGCAGTATTTT
CASSQGVSGTDTQYF
>TRBJ2-2|NA|once|TRBV6-1
TGTGCCAGCAGTATTCAAACCGGGGAGCTGTTTTTT
CASSIQTGELFF
>TRBJ2-5|TRBD2|few|TRBV4-2
TGTGCCAGCAGCCAAGATCAGGGCGGGGGGGTGGAGACCCAGTACTTC
CASSQDQGGGVETQYF
>TRBJ2-3|NA|NA|TRBV27
TGTGCCAGCCAAGGATCCAGGGAACGGGCTAGCACAGATACGCAGTATTTT
CASQGSRERASTDTQYF